This section outlines one T cell receptor (beta chain) sequence together with its context. The antigen remains unidentified. The data were taken from a study of B cell selection in AIRE deficiency. Findings and limits, study-wide: Only 9.3% of approximately 3,700 shared Treg sequences were patient-specific; 30% to 35% healthy-specific. About 30% of healthy-shared Treg TCRbeta sequences appeared in patient Tconv cells. Tconv and Treg cells from AIRE-deficient patients resembled healthy donors in TCRBV usage, CDR3 length and diversity.

This CDR3 has 14 amino acids. Between the trimmed V and J ends, which lost 7 bases and 1 base, there was a span of 14 bases. Germline CDR1 is SGHKS and CDR2 is YYEKEE (reference sequence). Regulatory T cells were sorted as CD4+CD25hiCD127low/negative cells. Authors' processing steps: Pooled Tregs gave roughly 5.6x10^4 patient and approximately 9.7x10^4 donor TCRbeta sequences. Sequenced by immunoSEQ multiplex PCR; TCRdb stores in-frame clones only, minus some. V and J calls and clone size are as listed in that table; D and trimming were resolved from the DNA. The sample holds tens of thousands of clones; roughly 91% are singletons and the top ten take about 1.5%.

Input material: CD4+CD25+ Tregs sorted from PBMCs. This TCR derives from a human donor in good health. This chain connects TRBV5-5 to TRBJ1-1, with unresolved D. CDR3 region: CASVDRLGNTEAFF. CDR3 coding DNA: TGTGCCAGCGTCGATCGACTCGGGAACACTGAAGCTTTCTTT.